This T cell receptor (beta chain) was identified in a study of shared clonotypes between healthy human individuals. About the study: Plates per donor: three CD4 naive, three CD4 memory, two CD8 naive, one CD8 memory. Study-level findings and limits: Sharing across four donors was seen in roughly 5% of naive CD4 clonotypes.

Germline CDR1 is GTSNPN and CDR2 is SVGIG (reference sequence). The CDR3 is made up of 12 amino acids. V was shortened by 0 bases and J by 6 bases, with 7 bases between the two germline ends. Positively selected for CCR7, the CD45RO-negative cells used as naive CD8 cells excluded terminally differentiated effector memory CD45RA+ cells. Worth noting for this clone: Its target is unknown. The sample carries other DNA sequences with the same CDR3.

Sequencing used immunoSEQ multiplex PCR; TCRdb keeps in-frame clones, though not all of them. The data show approximately 1.9 million clones, just over 90% seen once. This TCR derives from a man between 18 and 29 years old in good health. Some clones in this sample may be carry-over from other donors' samples. Source material: naive CD8+ T cells from PBMCs. J is TRBJ2-3 and V is TRBV30, with no clear D. The CDR3 region is CAWSVLADTQYF. The DNA of the CDR3 is TGTGCCTGGAGTGTACTCGCGGATACGCAGTATTTT.